This is a list of T cell receptor beta chains from one sample in a study of CD8+CD57+ T cells in acquired aplastic anemia. From the reads, TCRdb called clonotypes with MiXCR, one entry per CDR3 protein. The sample holds about 180,000 distinct CDR3 sequences, approximately 52% seen once. The sequenced material came from sorted CD4+, CD8+, or CD8+CD57+ T cells (not recorded which) from PBMCs. These receptors were obtained from a human donor with aplastic anemia. Both conserved end residues are part of each CDR3. A D gene is named only where the DNA matches it firmly. Size is stated for part of the rows, as once, few or many counts, or as a class when the clone is expanded.

>TRBD1|many|TRBV25-1|TRBJ2-1
CASGTANWEQFF
TGTGCCAGCGGGACAGCCAACTGGGAGCAGTTCTTC
>.|many|TRBV12-3/TRBV12-4|TRBJ1-1
CASSPLLGEAFF
TGTGCCAGCAGTCCACTTTTGGGTGAAGCTTTCTTT
>.|.|TRBV2|TRBJ2-7
CASRSGSPYEQYF
TGTGCCAGCCGTTCCGGTAGCCCCTACGAGCAGTACTTC
>TRBD1|many|TRBV5-5|TRBJ2-6
CASRFATGVSGANVLTF
TGTGCCAGCAGATTTGCGACAGGGGTCTCTGGGGCCAACGTCCTGACTTTC
>.|.|TRBV7-3|TRBJ2-5
CASSPGGTASRETQYF
TGTGCCAGCAGCCCCGGAGGGACAGCCTCCCGAGAGACCCAGTACTTC
>.|.|TRBV10-1|TRBJ1-5
CASSDNRGPPQHF
TGCGCCAGCAGTGATAACCGAGGGCCGCCCCAGCATTTT
>.|once|TRBV5-1|TRBJ2-3
CASSWGMSADTQYF
TGCGCCAGCAGCTGGGGGATGAGCGCAGATACGCAGTATTTT
>.|many|TRBV28|TRBJ2-6
CASSFTRAGANVLTF
TGTGCCAGCAGTTTCACAAGAGCCGGGGCCAACGTCCTGACTTTC
>.|.|TRBV7-6|TRBJ1-2
CASSSSGAGGYTF
TGTGCCAGCAGCTCGTCGGGGGCAGGGGGCTACACCTTC
>TRBD1|.|TRBV7-8|TRBJ2-7
CATRTGGYEQYF
TGTGCCACTCGGACAGGGGGCTACGAGCAGTACTTC
>TRBD1|few|TRBV19|TRBJ1-5
CASHGQGRDQPQHF
TGTGCCAGCCATGGACAGGGGAGGGATCAGCCCCAGCATTTT
>.|.|TRBV9|TRBJ2-1
CASSVEYSSSYNEQFF
TGTGCCAGCAGCGTAGAGTACAGTAGCTCCTACAATGAGCAGTTCTTC
>TRBD1|.|TRBV5-4|TRBJ2-7
CASSSADRAYEQYF
TGTGCCAGCAGCTCCGCGGACAGGGCCTACGAGCAGTACTTC
>TRBD1|.|TRBV27|TRBJ1-5
CATRQGSNQPQHF
TGTGCCACCCGACAGGGTAGCAATCAGCCCCAGCATTTT
>.|.|TRBV25-1|TRBJ1-1
CASSELGGIQNTEAFF
TGTGCCAGCAGTGAATTGGGGGGCATTCAAAACACTGAAGCTTTCTTT
>TRBD1|.|TRBV5-1|TRBJ2-7
CASSLALTGNEQYF
TGCGCCAGCAGCTTGGCCTTGACAGGGAACGAGCAGTACTTC
>.|many|TRBV6-1|TRBJ1-5
CASSDGYQPQHF
TGTGCCAGCAGTGATGGGTATCAGCCCCAGCATTTT
>TRBD2|many|TRBV6-1|TRBJ2-1
CASRGASGYGEQFF
TGTGCCAGCAGGGGGGCTAGCGGGTATGGTGAGCAGTTCTTC
>TRBD1|.|TRBV20-1|TRBJ2-5
CSARAVTGGPETQYF
TGCAGTGCTAGAGCGGTGACAGGGGGCCCAGAGACCCAGTACTTC
>.|many|TRBV7-6|TRBJ2-1
CASSLGGRGGYNEQFF
TGTGCCAGCAGCTTAGGGGGCAGGGGAGGCTACAATGAGCAGTTCTTC
>.|many|TRBV5-1|TRBJ2-7
CASSLDGIPLEQYF
TGCGCCAGCAGCTTGGATGGCATCCCGCTCGAGCAGTACTTC
>.|.|TRBV5-8|TRBJ2-5
CASSKAGDSTETQYF
TGTGCCAGCAGCAAAGCAGGGGATTCGACAGAGACCCAGTACTTC
>.|.|TRBV4-1|TRBJ1-1
CASSQIGSTEAFF
TGCGCCAGCAGCCAAATAGGGTCCACTGAAGCTTTCTTT
>.|many|TRBV4-1|TRBJ1-4
CASSVTPIGNEKLFF
TGCGCCAGCAGTGTTACACCCATAGGGAACGAAAAACTGTTTTTT
>TRBD1|.|TRBV18|TRBJ2-7
CASCEGAAKIYEQYF
TGTGCCAGCTGTGAGGGGGCAGCGAAAATCTACGAGCAGTACTTC
>.|.|TRBV3-1|TRBJ2-5
CASSQGRRDMRTQYF
TGTGCCAGCAGCCAGGGTCGCAGGGACATGAGGACCCAGTACTTC
>.|.|TRBV24-1|TRBJ1-2
CATSDLGQRGGYTF
TGTGCCACCAGTGACCTAGGACAGAGGGGTGGCTACACCTTC
>.|many|TRBV6-1|TRBJ1-2
CASTQPGFFYGYTF
TGTGCCAGCACCCAACCTGGATTCTTCTATGGCTACACCTTC
>.|.|TRBV12-3/TRBV12-4|TRBJ1-2
CASSFMAPPADYGYTF
TGTGCCAGCAGTTTTATGGCCCCACCAGCTGACTATGGCTACACCTTC
>.|.|TRBV7-2|TRBJ1-2
CASSLDQAGDGYTF
TGTGCCAGCAGCTTAGATCAGGCAGGGGATGGCTACACCTTC
>TRBD1|.|TRBV9|TRBJ2-5
CASSVGQGARETQYF
TGTGCCAGCAGCGTAGGTCAGGGGGCGAGGGAGACCCAGTACTTC
>.|.|TRBV20-1|TRBJ2-7
CSARTSSGEQYF
TGCAGTGCCCGGACTTCGAGCGGAGAGCAGTACTTC
>.|.|TRBV7-8|TRBJ2-1
CASSLVLHEQFF
TGTGCCAGCAGCTTGGTCCTCCATGAGCAGTTCTTC
>.|many|TRBV3-1|TRBJ2-7
CASSQGPEQYF
TGTGCCAGCAGCCAAGGCCCTGAGCAGTACTTC
>.|.|TRBV20-1|TRBJ2-3
CSARDISTDTQYF
TGCAGTGCTCGAGACATTAGCACAGATACGCAGTATTTT
>.|many|TRBV20-1|TRBJ2-7
CSAPVYGVSAYEQYF
TGCAGTGCCCCGGTGTATGGGGTAAGTGCCTACGAGCAGTACTTC
>.|.|TRBV19|TRBJ2-2
CASSILGGVNTGELFF
TGTGCCAGTAGTATACTAGGAGGCGTGAACACCGGGGAGCTGTTTTTT
>.|many|TRBV18|TRBJ1-4
CASSPGRRNEKLFF
TGTGCCAGCTCACCAGGGCGGCGGAATGAAAAACTGTTTTTT
>TRBD1|.|TRBV7-3|TRBJ2-5
CASSLGQGFGETQYF
TGTGCCAGCAGCTTGGGACAGGGGTTCGGAGAGACCCAGTACTTC
>.|few|TRBV7-3|TRBJ2-1
CASSATSNNEQFF
TGTGCCAGCAGCGCCACTAGTAACAATGAGCAGTTCTTC
>.|.|TRBV20-1|TRBJ2-7
CSAVIQGSEQYF
TGCAGTGCTGTGATCCAGGGATCCGAGCAGTACTTC
>.|.|TRBV7-9|TRBJ2-5
CASSLGARGGETQYF
TGTGCCAGCAGCTTAGGGGCGAGGGGTGGGGAGACCCAGTACTTC
>.|.|TRBV2|TRBJ1-3
CASSRTGLGDTIYF
TGTGCCAGCAGTCGGACGGGCTTAGGGGACACCATATATTTT
>.|once|TRBV10-3|TRBJ1-1
CAISRDKYSTEAFF
TGTGCCATCTCAAGGGACAAGTATAGCACTGAAGCTTTCTTT
>.|.|TRBV7-9|TRBJ1-2
CASSYQGGYTF
TGTGCCAGCAGCTATCAGGGGGGCTACACCTTC
>TRBD1|.|TRBV4-2|TRBJ1-2
CASSPKTGGINYGYTF
TGTGCCAGCAGCCCTAAGACAGGGGGCATCAACTATGGCTACACCTTC
>TRBD1|many|TRBV6-5|TRBJ2-7
CASRSPGGGYEQYF
TGTGCCAGCAGAAGTCCAGGGGGCGGCTACGAGCAGTACTTC
>.|.|TRBV7-9|TRBJ1-2
CASSLAEGRYTF
TGTGCCAGCAGCTTAGCGGAAGGACGCTACACCTTC
>TRBD1|.|TRBV2|TRBJ1-1
CASRDRGTEAFF
TGTGCCAGTCGGGACAGGGGGACTGAAGCTTTCTTT
>.|many|TRBV10-3|TRBJ1-1
CAINFEPVRGTEAFF
TGTGCCATCAACTTTGAGCCCGTGAGGGGCACTGAAGCTTTCTTT
>.|.|TRBV4-1|TRBJ2-7
CASSQAGVSTYEQYF
TGCGCCAGCAGCCAAGCGGGGGTTAGTACCTACGAGCAGTACTTC
>.|many|TRBV19|TRBJ2-5
CASSRLGLINQETQYF
TGTGCCAGTAGTCGATTGGGACTTATAAACCAAGAGACCCAGTACTTC
>.|many|TRBV19|TRBJ1-4
CASSIGGTTNEKLFF
TGTGCCAGTAGTATCGGGGGGACCACTAATGAAAAACTGTTTTTT
>TRBD1|many|TRBV6-5|TRBJ2-1
CASSSTRDRGWNEQFF
TGTGCCAGCAGTTCAACACGGGACAGGGGTTGGAATGAGCAGTTCTTC
>.|.|TRBV7-9|TRBJ2-5
CASSPANQEAQETQYF
TGTGCCAGCAGCCCCGCCAACCAGGAGGCCCAAGAGACCCAGTACTTC
>TRBD1|once|TRBV20-1|TRBJ2-7
CSARPSDRGLYEQYF
TGCAGTGCTAGACCTAGCGACAGGGGGCTTTACGAGCAGTACTTC
>.|.|TRBV13|TRBJ2-5
CASSKPEGETLYF
TGTGCCAGCAGCAAACCAGAGGGGGAGACCCTGTACTTC
>.|.|TRBV24-1|TRBJ2-6
CATSDRGANVLTF
TGTGCCACCAGTGATCGTGGGGCCAACGTCCTGACTTTC
>TRBD1|.|TRBV20-1|TRBJ2-2
CSAGQGNTGELFF
TGCAGCGCGGGACAGGGGAACACCGGGGAGCTGTTTTTT